This TCR beta chain originates from a study of shared clonotypes between healthy human individuals. Assay used: immunoSEQ multiplex PCR; TCRdb lists only in-frame clones, some missing. The table shows 2 million to 2.5 million clones, with roughly 93% occurring only once. CDR1 is SGHRS and CDR2 is YFSETQ in the germline V gene. Trimming stripped 2 bases from V and 1 base from J, with 10 bases between. The CDR3 length is 15 residues. This receptor was obtained from a man younger than 30 in good health. Some clones in this sample may be carry-over from other donors' samples. The genes are TRBV5-1 and TRBJ1-5; D not resolved. The sequenced material came from naive CD4+ T cells from PBMCs. Sample subset: CD45RA+ positively selected. This CDR3 reads CASSFSGVSNQPQHF. The CDR3 DNA follows: TGCGCCAGCAGCTTCTCCGGGGTAAGCAATCAGCCCCAGCATTTT.